This T cell receptor (beta chain) was retrieved from a study of T cell responses to AZD1222 COVID-19 vaccine. General study points: Repertoire sampling was restricted to post-peak T cell response timepoints.

For this clone: Antigen: not known.

The assay was immunoSEQ multiplex PCR, and TCRdb's table has in-frame clones only and misses some. The sample lists 130,000 to 150,000 clones, 88% seen once, with under 5.5% in the top ten. This specimen consisted of peripheral blood, obtained 28 days after the second dose of the MenACWY control vaccine. This TCR was sampled from an adult who received the MenACWY meningococcal vaccine as a control.

CDR3 sequence: CASSWDRGDTDTQYF. DNA of the CDR3: TGTGCCAGCAGTTGGGACAGGGGGGACACAGATACGCAGTATTTT. The chain combines TRBV27 with TRBJ2-3, with 11 bases matching TRBD1. Trimming at V came to 4 bases and at J to 2 bases, leaving 2 bases not matched to a gene. Looked up from germline, CDR1 is MNHEY and CDR2 is SMNVEV (reference sequence). The CDR3 totals 15 residues.